This T cell receptor (beta chain) was recorded in a study of OX40 agonist ivuxolimab in advanced cancers. CDR3 size: 12 residues. The germline V gene has CDR1 SGHTA and CDR2 FQGNSA. After removal of 7 bases from V and 14 bases from J, the junction contained 8 bases not matched to a gene. Notes on this clone: Its antigen remains unknown.

Notes on the study in general: In a subset of nonresponders, normalized T-cell clonal expansion was also low.

Method: immunoSEQ multiplex PCR; TCRdb's copy keeps in-frame clones and lacks some. The sample yields approximately 90,000 clones, around 87% seen once. This TCR was recovered from an adult with an advanced solid tumor such as melanoma, head and neck, liver or kidney cancer. Sequencing was performed on CD4+ or CD8+ T cells sorted from blood, taken in a trial of the OX40 agonist ivuxolimab. The chain employs TRBV7-2 and TRBJ1-4, with TRBD1 identical over 9 bases. In nucleotides, the CDR3 is TGTGCCAGCAACCCTGGGACAGGGCCGCTGTTTTTT. Its protein product is CASNPGTGPLFF.